Listed below are T cell receptor beta chains from one sample, sequenced in a study of beta chain features in type 1 diabetes. This table comes from immunoSEQ multiplex PCR, and its TCRdb copy is limited to in-frame clones, with some not included. The repertoire consists of about 370,000 clones, with more than 12% occurring once and the leading ten covering under 0.02%. The material sequenced was naive CD4+ T cells from blood. The receptors originated from a woman aged 18-29 years in good health. CDR3s include the opening cysteine and the closing phenylalanine or tryptophan. The order of the fields is clone size, J gene, D gene, V gene, CDR3 DNA, CDR3 protein. The D gene is left open where the match is weak. For some rows the clone size is stated as once, few or many, or as a class when expanded; others skip it.

clone_size: few
j_call: TRBJ1-5
d_call: -
v_call: TRBV2
cdr3_nt: TGTGCCAGCACGGGAGCAAATCAGCCCCAGCATTTT
cdr3_aa: CASTGANQPQHF

clone_size: few
j_call: TRBJ1-2
d_call: -
v_call: TRBV7-9
cdr3_nt: TGTGCCAGCAGCTATGACATAAATGGCTACACCTTC
cdr3_aa: CASSYDINGYTF

clone_size: -
j_call: TRBJ2-3
d_call: TRBD2
v_call: TRBV28
cdr3_nt: TGTGCCAGTACTAGCGGGAGCACAGATACGCAGTATTTT
cdr3_aa: CASTSGSTDTQYF

clone_size: -
j_call: TRBJ2-5
d_call: -
v_call: TRBV11-1
cdr3_nt: TGTGCCAGCAGCTTAACGCGAGAGACCCAGTACTTC
cdr3_aa: CASSLTRETQYF

clone_size: -
j_call: TRBJ2-6
d_call: TRBD1
v_call: TRBV7-2
cdr3_nt: TGTGCCAGCAGCTTATGGGCAGGGGGAAGGTCTGGGGCCAACGTCCTGACTTTC
cdr3_aa: CASSLWAGGRSGANVLTF

clone_size: -
j_call: TRBJ1-5
d_call: TRBD1
v_call: TRBV30
cdr3_nt: TGTGCCGTCGGGACAGGAAACCGGGGTAGCAATCAGCCCCAGCATTTT
cdr3_aa: CAVGTGNRGSNQPQHF

clone_size: few
j_call: TRBJ1-1
d_call: TRBD1
v_call: TRBV29-1
cdr3_nt: TGCAGCGCCTACAGGGGAGAGTCGGCTTTCTTT
cdr3_aa: CSAYRGESAFF

clone_size: -
j_call: TRBJ1-5
d_call: TRBD1
v_call: TRBV6-1
cdr3_nt: TGTGCCAGCACCATTGACAGGGGAAGCAATCAGCCCCAGCATTTT
cdr3_aa: CASTIDRGSNQPQHF

clone_size: -
j_call: TRBJ2-3
d_call: -
v_call: TRBV5-4
cdr3_nt: TGTGCCAGCAGCCTCGGGGGGACAAAGCTTAGCACAGATACGCAGTATTTT
cdr3_aa: CASSLGGTKLSTDTQYF

clone_size: -
j_call: TRBJ2-5
d_call: -
v_call: TRBV6-1
cdr3_nt: TGTGCCAGCAGTGACACGGGGGAAGAGACCCAGTACTTC
cdr3_aa: CASSDTGEETQYF

clone_size: -
j_call: TRBJ2-7
d_call: -
v_call: TRBV4-3
cdr3_nt: TGCGCCAGCAGCCAAGGTGGCTCGCCACGTTTAAACTACGAGCAGTACTTC
cdr3_aa: CASSQGGSPRLNYEQYF

clone_size: -
j_call: TRBJ2-1
d_call: TRBD2
v_call: TRBV14
cdr3_nt: TGTGCCAGCAGCCAGTACCCGGGACTAGCGGACTACAATGAGCAGTTCTTC
cdr3_aa: CASSQYPGLADYNEQFF

clone_size: -
j_call: TRBJ1-4
d_call: -
v_call: TRBV5-1
cdr3_nt: TGCGCCAGCAGCGACCGGGGACTTCCAACTAATGAAAAACTGTTTTTT
cdr3_aa: CASSDRGLPTNEKLFF

clone_size: -
j_call: TRBJ1-2
d_call: -
v_call: TRBV7-2
cdr3_nt: TGTGCCAGCAGCTTGCCGGCTAACTATGGCTACACCTTC
cdr3_aa: CASSLPANYGYTF

clone_size: once
j_call: TRBJ1-5
d_call: -
v_call: TRBV28
cdr3_nt: TGTGCCAGCAGTTTATCCCTAAAGCCCCAGCATTTT
cdr3_aa: CASSLSLKPQHF

clone_size: -
j_call: TRBJ2-6
d_call: -
v_call: TRBV10-3
cdr3_nt: TGTGCCATCAGGGCAGTCTCCTCTGGGGCCAACGTCCTGACTTTC
cdr3_aa: CAIRAVSSGANVLTF

clone_size: -
j_call: TRBJ2-5
d_call: TRBD2
v_call: TRBV29-1
cdr3_nt: TGCAGCGTCCTAGCGGGAGGGCGCGGGGAGACCCAGTACTTC
cdr3_aa: CSVLAGGRGETQYF

clone_size: few
j_call: TRBJ1-5
d_call: TRBD1
v_call: TRBV25-1
cdr3_nt: TGTGCCAGCAGTGGGGGACAGGGTCCTCAGCCCCAGCATTTT
cdr3_aa: CASSGGQGPQPQHF

clone_size: -
j_call: TRBJ2-1
d_call: -
v_call: TRBV21-1
cdr3_nt: TGTGCCAGCAGCAAAGAAGGAGAGTTTGGTGCCCCAGCGAACGACAATGAGCAGTTCTTC
cdr3_aa: CASSKEGEFGAPANDNEQFF

clone_size: -
j_call: TRBJ1-1
d_call: -
v_call: TRBV7-9
cdr3_nt: TGTGCCAGCAGCGAAATGACAACTGAAGCTTTCTTT
cdr3_aa: CASSEMTTEAFF

clone_size: -
j_call: TRBJ2-1
d_call: TRBD2
v_call: TRBV18
cdr3_nt: TGTGCCAGCTCACCAATGGGGACTATACTTCATGAGCAGTTCTTC
cdr3_aa: CASSPMGTILHEQFF

clone_size: -
j_call: TRBJ2-3
d_call: -
v_call: TRBV5-5
cdr3_nt: TGTGCCAGCAGGACGACAGAAGATACGCAGTATTTT
cdr3_aa: CASRTTEDTQYF

clone_size: -
j_call: TRBJ1-2
d_call: -
v_call: TRBV28
cdr3_nt: TGTGCCAGCCGAGCGGACTATGGCTACACCTTC
cdr3_aa: CASRADYGYTF

clone_size: -
j_call: TRBJ1-1
d_call: -
v_call: TRBV15
cdr3_nt: TGTGCCACCAGCAGAATAGACACTGAAGCTTTCTTT
cdr3_aa: CATSRIDTEAFF

clone_size: -
j_call: TRBJ1-2
d_call: -
v_call: TRBV7-9
cdr3_nt: TGTGCCAGCAGATTTAGCGGGCAGGGTAGCAATGGCTACACCTTC
cdr3_aa: CASRFSGQGSNGYTF

clone_size: few
j_call: TRBJ2-2
d_call: -
v_call: TRBV29-1
cdr3_nt: TGCAGCGTTGTAGGTAGTCAGGGGGGCACCGGGGAGCTGTTTTTT
cdr3_aa: CSVVGSQGGTGELFF

clone_size: few
j_call: TRBJ1-2
d_call: -
v_call: TRBV6-6
cdr3_nt: TGTGCCAGCAGTTATTCCGGGACTCCAACTGGCTACACCTTC
cdr3_aa: CASSYSGTPTGYTF

clone_size: -
j_call: TRBJ2-1
d_call: TRBD2
v_call: TRBV7-3
cdr3_nt: TGTGCCAGCAGCGTAGCGGGAGAATACAATGAGCAGTTCTTC
cdr3_aa: CASSVAGEYNEQFF

clone_size: few
j_call: TRBJ2-1
d_call: -
v_call: TRBV19
cdr3_nt: TGTGCCAGGACTTACAATGAGCAGTTCTTC
cdr3_aa: CARTYNEQFF

clone_size: few
j_call: TRBJ1-5
d_call: TRBD1
v_call: TRBV30
cdr3_nt: TGTGCCTGGAGTGTTAAAGCGGCAGGGGGCAGACAGCCCCAGCATTTT
cdr3_aa: CAWSVKAAGGRQPQHF

clone_size: -
j_call: TRBJ2-7
d_call: TRBD1
v_call: TRBV14
cdr3_nt: TGTGCCAGCAGCCGGGACAGGTCATCGTCCTTCGAGCAGTACTTC
cdr3_aa: CASSRDRSSSFEQYF

clone_size: few
j_call: TRBJ2-3
d_call: TRBD2
v_call: TRBV29-1
cdr3_nt: TGCAGCGTTTCCCCGGGAGGGAGCACAGATACGCAGTATTTT
cdr3_aa: CSVSPGGSTDTQYF

clone_size: few
j_call: TRBJ2-4
d_call: TRBD2
v_call: TRBV29-1
cdr3_nt: TGCAGCGCCTGGACTAGCGTTAACATTCAGTACTTC
cdr3_aa: CSAWTSVNIQYF